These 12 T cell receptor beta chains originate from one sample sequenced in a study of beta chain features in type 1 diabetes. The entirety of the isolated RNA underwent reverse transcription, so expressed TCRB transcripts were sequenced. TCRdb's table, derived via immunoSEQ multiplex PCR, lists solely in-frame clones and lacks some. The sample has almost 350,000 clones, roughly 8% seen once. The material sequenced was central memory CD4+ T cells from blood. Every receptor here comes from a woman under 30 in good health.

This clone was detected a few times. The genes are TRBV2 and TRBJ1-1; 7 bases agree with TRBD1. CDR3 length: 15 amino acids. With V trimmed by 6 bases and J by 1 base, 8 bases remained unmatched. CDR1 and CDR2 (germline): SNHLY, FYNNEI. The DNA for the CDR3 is TGTGCCAGCAGACCCGGGACAGCGAAGAACACTGAAGCTTTCTTT. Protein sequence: CASRPGTAKNTEAFF. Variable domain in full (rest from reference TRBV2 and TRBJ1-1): EPEVTQTPSHQVTQMGQEVILRCVPISNHLYFYWYRQILGQKVEFLVSFYNNEISEKSEIFDDQFSVERPDGSNFTLKIRSTKLEDSAMYFCASRPGTAKNTEAFFGQGTRLTVV.

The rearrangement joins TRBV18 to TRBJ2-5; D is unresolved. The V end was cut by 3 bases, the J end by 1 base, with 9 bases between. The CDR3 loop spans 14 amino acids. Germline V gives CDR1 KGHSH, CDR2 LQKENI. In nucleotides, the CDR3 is TGTGCCAGCTCACCTGGAGCAGTCCAAGAGACCCAGTACTTC. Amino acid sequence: CASSPGAVQETQYF.

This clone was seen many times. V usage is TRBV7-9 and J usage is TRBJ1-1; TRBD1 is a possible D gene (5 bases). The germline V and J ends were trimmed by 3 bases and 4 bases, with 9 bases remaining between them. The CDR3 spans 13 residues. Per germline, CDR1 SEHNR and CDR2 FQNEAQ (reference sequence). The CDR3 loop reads CASSFSGSTEAFF. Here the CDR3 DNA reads TGTGCCAGCAGCTTCTCAGGGAGCACTGAAGCTTTCTTT.

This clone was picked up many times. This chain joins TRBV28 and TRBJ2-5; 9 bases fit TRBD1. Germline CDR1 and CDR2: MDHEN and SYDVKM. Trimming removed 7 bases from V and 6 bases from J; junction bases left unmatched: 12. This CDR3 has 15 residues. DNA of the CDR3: TGTGCCAGCACTACCCCGGGACAGGGCTGGCAGACCCAGTACTTC. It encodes CASTTPGQGWQTQYF.

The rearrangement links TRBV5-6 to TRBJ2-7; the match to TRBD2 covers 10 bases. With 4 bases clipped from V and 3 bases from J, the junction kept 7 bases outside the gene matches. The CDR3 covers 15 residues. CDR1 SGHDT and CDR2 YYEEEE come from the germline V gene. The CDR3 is CASSLRLAGGYEQYF. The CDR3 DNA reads TGTGCCAGCAGCCTAAGACTAGCGGGCGGCTACGAGCAGTACTTC.

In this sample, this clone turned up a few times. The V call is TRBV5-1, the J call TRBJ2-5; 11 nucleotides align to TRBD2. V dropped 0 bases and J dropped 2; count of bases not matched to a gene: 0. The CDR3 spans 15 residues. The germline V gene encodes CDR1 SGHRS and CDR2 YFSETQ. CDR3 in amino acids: CASSLGLAGQETQYF. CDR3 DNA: TGCGCCAGCAGCTTGGGACTAGCGGGACAAGAGACCCAGTACTTC.

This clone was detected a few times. CDR3: CASRRAGGLNEQYF. The CDR3 nucleotides are TGTGCCAGCAGACGAGCGGGAGGGCTGAACGAGCAGTACTTC. V and J are TRBV2 and TRBJ2-7; 10 bases fit TRBD2. J lost 5 bases, V lost 6 bases, and 7 bases had no gene match. CDR3 length equals 14 residues. The germline gives CDR1 SNHLY, CDR2 FYNNEI.

The CDR3 reads CATSSQPSGPYNEQFF. In nucleotides, the CDR3 is TGTGCCACCTCTTCGCAACCTAGCGGCCCCTACAATGAGCAGTTCTTC. The rearrangement uses TRBV10-3 and TRBJ2-1; 7 nucleotides line up with TRBD2. Germline V gene lookup returns CDR1 ENHRY and CDR2 SYGVKD. V dropped 10 bases and J dropped 2; count of bases not matched to a gene: 14. This CDR3 comprises 16 residues.

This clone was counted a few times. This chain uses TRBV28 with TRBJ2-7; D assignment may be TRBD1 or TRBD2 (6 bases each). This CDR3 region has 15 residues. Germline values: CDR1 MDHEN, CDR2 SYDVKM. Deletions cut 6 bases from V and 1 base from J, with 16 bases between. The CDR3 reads CASRRGTTTSYEQYF. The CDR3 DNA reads TGTGCCAGCAGGCGCGGGACAACCACGTCCTACGAGCAGTACTTC.

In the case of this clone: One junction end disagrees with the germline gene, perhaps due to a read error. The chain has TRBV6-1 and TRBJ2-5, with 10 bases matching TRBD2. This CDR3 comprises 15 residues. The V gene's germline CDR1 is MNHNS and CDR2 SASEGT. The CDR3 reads CAISDPSGRSETQYF. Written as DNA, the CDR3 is TGTGCCATCAGTGACCCTAGCGGGAGATCAGAGACCCAGTACTTC.

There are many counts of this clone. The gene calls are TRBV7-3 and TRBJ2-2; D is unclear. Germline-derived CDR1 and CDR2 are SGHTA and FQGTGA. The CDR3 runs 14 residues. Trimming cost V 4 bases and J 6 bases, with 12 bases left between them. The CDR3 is CASSWSVLSGELFF. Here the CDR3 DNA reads TGTGCCAGCAGCTGGTCAGTTCTTTCCGGGGAGCTGTTTTTT.

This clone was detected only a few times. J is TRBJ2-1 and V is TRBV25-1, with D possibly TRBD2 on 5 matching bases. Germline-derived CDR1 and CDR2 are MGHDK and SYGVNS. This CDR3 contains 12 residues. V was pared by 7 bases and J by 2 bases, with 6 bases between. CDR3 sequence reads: CASTGTYNEQFF. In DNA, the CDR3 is TGTGCCAGCACGGGAACCTACAATGAGCAGTTCTTC.